This TCR beta chain was documented in a study of blood T cell repertoires in COVID-19. Study summary: T cells, B-cell-depleted T cells, or PBMCs provided the cDNA or gDNA that served as material.

The repertoire was sequenced with immunoSEQ multiplex PCR; TCRdb's copy has only in-frame clones and lacks some. There are 35,000 to 45,000 clones in the sample; around 86% occur only once, and 0.4% lies in the top ten. The origin of this receptor is a human donor in a cohort sampled during active COVID-19. The sample consisted of peripheral blood.

DNA of the CDR3: TGTGCCAGCAGGCTAAGTCTGGGGGCCGTTGCTTTCTTT. This encodes CASRLSLGAVAFF. V and J are TRBV12-3 or TRBV12-4 and TRBJ1-1; weak D call: TRBD1 (6 bases). V lost 6 bases and J 11 bases, leaving 19 bases between the germline ends. This CDR3 region has 13 residues.